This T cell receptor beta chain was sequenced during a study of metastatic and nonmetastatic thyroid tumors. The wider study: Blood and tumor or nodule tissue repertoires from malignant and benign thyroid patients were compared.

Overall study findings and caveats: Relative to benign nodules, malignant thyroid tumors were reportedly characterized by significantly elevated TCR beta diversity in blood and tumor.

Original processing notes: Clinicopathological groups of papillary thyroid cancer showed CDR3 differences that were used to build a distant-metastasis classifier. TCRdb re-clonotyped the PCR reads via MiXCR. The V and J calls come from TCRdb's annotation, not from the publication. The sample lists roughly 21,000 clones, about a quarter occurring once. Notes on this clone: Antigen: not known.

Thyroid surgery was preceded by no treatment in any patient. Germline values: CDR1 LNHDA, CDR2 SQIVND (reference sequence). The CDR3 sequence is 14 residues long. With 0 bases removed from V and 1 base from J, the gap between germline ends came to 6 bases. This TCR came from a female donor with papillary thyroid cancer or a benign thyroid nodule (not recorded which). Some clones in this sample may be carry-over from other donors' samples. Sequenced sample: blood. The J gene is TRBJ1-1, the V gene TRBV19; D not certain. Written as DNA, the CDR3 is TGTGCCAGTAGTATAGACAGCTGGAACACTGAAGCTTTCTTT. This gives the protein CASSIDSWNTEAFF.